A selection of T cell receptor beta chains follows, all from one sample in a study of tumor-infiltrating lymphocytes in oesophageal squamous cell carcinoma. MiXCR, run by TCRdb on the PCR reads, gives a single entry per CDR3 protein. The table lists 15,000 to 20,000 distinct CDR3 sequences, less than 50% of them singletons. Input material: normal esophageal tissue next to the tumor. These TCRs come from a female donor with esophageal squamous cell carcinoma. Both conserved end residues are part of each CDR3. The D gene is left open where the match is weak. Clone sizes are given selectively: once, few, many, or a class where the clone is expanded.

>many|TRBJ1-6|.|TRBV5-4
TGTGCCAGCAGAAACCGGGCTGACAATTCACCCCTCCACTTT
CASRNRADNSPLHF
>.|TRBJ2-5|TRBD1|TRBV24-1
TGTGCCACCAGCCGGACAGGTCAGAAGACCCAGTACTTC
CATSRTGQKTQYF
>.|TRBJ1-5|.|TRBV7-8
TGTGCCAGCAGCTTAAATGGTCCCTCTAGCAATCAGCCCCAGCATTTT
CASSLNGPSSNQPQHF
>.|TRBJ2-7|.|TRBV6-2/TRBV6-3
TGTGCCAGCAGGGACTATTTCACAGATACGCAGTACTTC
CASRDYFTDTQYF
>many|TRBJ2-3|.|TRBV20-1
TGCAGTGCTAGAGTTTTACCCATAACAGGGTCCAGCACAGATACGCAGTATTTT
CSARVLPITGSSTDTQYF
>.|TRBJ2-7|.|TRBV7-6
TGTGCCAGCAGCTTAGCGGCCATTTACGAGCAGTACTTC
CASSLAAIYEQYF
>.|TRBJ2-1|.|TRBV3-1
TGTGCCAGCAGCTTGTTCAGCTCCTACAATGAGCAGTTCTTC
CASSLFSSYNEQFF
>once|TRBJ2-1|.|TRBV12-3/TRBV12-4
TGTGCCAGCAGACCCGCTAGCGTCAGCTCCTACAATGAGCAGTTCTTC
CASRPASVSSYNEQFF
>.|TRBJ2-7|.|TRBV7-6
TGTGCCAGCAGCTTAGTTCCGGGGAGTTCCTACGAGCAGTACTTC
CASSLVPGSSYEQYF
>many|TRBJ2-7|.|TRBV4-1
TGCGCCAGCAGCCTAACTAGCTCCTACGAGCAGTACTTC
CASSLTSSYEQYF
>.|TRBJ2-1|.|TRBV6-1
TGTGCCGGGGGTAGGTGGGACAATGAGCAGTTCTTC
CAGGRWDNEQFF
>medium-sized|TRBJ2-3|.|TRBV10-3
TGTGCCATCAGTGAGGCCCAGGGTACAGATACGCAGTATTTT
CAISEAQGTDTQYF
>.|TRBJ2-3|.|TRBV30
TGTGCCTTAAAACGCCCCCCACTGAAAGATACGCAGTATTTT
CALKRPPLKDTQYF
>.|TRBJ2-5|.|TRBV6-1
TGTGCCAGCAGGAAGGACGGAAGCTCCTATAATTCACCCCTCCAATTC
CASRKDGSSYNSPLQF
>.|TRBJ1-4|TRBD1|TRBV28
TGTGCCAGCAGTCTTTCCCAGGGGGGAAAACTGTTTTTT
CASSLSQGGKLFF
>.|TRBJ2-5|.|TRBV3-1
TGTGCCAGCCGGGTAAGGACACAAGAGACCCAGTACTTC
CASRVRTQETQYF
>large|TRBJ2-6|.|TRBV28
TGTGCCAGCAGTTTCAGGCTTATCTCTGGGGCCAACGTCCTGACTTTC
CASSFRLISGANVLTF
>many|TRBJ2-7|.|TRBV6-1
TGTGCCAGCAGCTCGAACGTCGGCGGGGACCAGTACTTC
CASSSNVGGDQYF
>.|TRBJ2-1|.|TRBV7-6
TGTGCCAGCAGCTTCCAGGCCTACAATGAGCAGTTCTTC
CASSFQAYNEQFF
>.|TRBJ2-1|.|TRBV7-6
TGTGCCAGCAGCTCGTGGAGTAGTCTCGGGAATGAGCAGTTCTTC
CASSSWSSLGNEQFF
>many|TRBJ2-6|.|TRBV12-3/TRBV12-4
.
CASSLGMRLHLRF
>.|TRBJ2-5|TRBD2|TRBV7-9
TGTGCTAGCAGCTCCGGCACCCCGGGACTAGCGGGACAAGAGACCCAGTACTTC
CASSSGTPGLAGQETQYF
>.|TRBJ2-2|TRBD1|TRBV7-2
TGTGCCAGCAGCTGGGGACAGGGGGCGGGGGAGCTGTTTTTT
CASSWGQGAGELFF
>.|TRBJ2-5|.|TRBV14
TGTGCCAGCAGTCCTACTGGGACACAATATCGGCAGTACTTC
CASSPTGTQYRQYF
>many|TRBJ2-5|.|TRBV6-1
TGTGCCAGCAGGATCCTCGGGACCGGTGGGACCCAGTACTTC
CASRILGTGGTQYF
>.|TRBJ1-3|.|TRBV10-3
TGTGCCATCAGTGAGTCCGCAACAGGGTCTGGAGACACCATATATTTT
CAISESATGSGDTIYF
>many|TRBJ2-5|.|TRBV2
TGTGCCAGCGGGGAGAACAGGGATCTTGAGACCCAGTACTTC
CASGENRDLETQYF
>.|TRBJ2-3|TRBD1|TRBV11-1
TGTGCCAGCAGCTTAGGAGGGACAGGGGGAGTCGCAGATACGCAGTATTTT
CASSLGGTGGVADTQYF
>.|TRBJ1-1|.|TRBV7-9
TGTGCCAGCAGCTTAAAAGGGGGGACTGAAGCTTTCTTT
CASSLKGGTEAFF
>.|TRBJ2-3|TRBD2|TRBV7-9
TGTGCCAGCAGCCGAATCGGCGGGGGGAGCACAGATACGCAGTATTTT
CASSRIGGGSTDTQYF
>.|TRBJ2-7|.|TRBV9
TGTGCCAGCAGCGTAGCGCCCTCCTACGAGCAGTACTTC
CASSVAPSYEQYF
>.|TRBJ2-1|.|TRBV7-9
TGTGCCAGCAGCTTTAATCACAATGAGCAGTTCTTC
CASSFNHNEQFF
>medium-sized|TRBJ1-4|.|TRBV7-8
TGTGCCAGCAGCCCCATAAGGACAGTTTCAACTAATGAAAAACTGTTTTTT
CASSPIRTVSTNEKLFF
>.|TRBJ2-1|TRBD2|TRBV7-2
TGTGCCAGCAGGTTCTCTAGCGGGAGGCCGAACAATGAGCAGTTCTTC
CASRFSSGRPNNEQFF
>.|TRBJ1-5|.|TRBV12-3/TRBV12-4
TGTGCCAGCAGTTCCTCGGGTAGGGCTCAGCCCCAGCATTTT
CASSSSGRAQPQHF
>once|TRBJ2-3|TRBD2|TRBV5-3
TGTGCCAGCAGCACCGAGAGCGGGAGTGCCGATACGCAGTATTTT
CASSTESGSADTQYF
>.|TRBJ2-7|.|TRBV18
TGTGCCAGCTCACCAGAGAACAGGGAAGGCGAGCAGTACTTC
CASSPENREGEQYF
>.|TRBJ1-1|.|TRBV7-4
TGTGCCAGCAGCTTAAGGTCGAACACTGAAGCTTTCTTT
CASSLRSNTEAFF
>medium-sized|TRBJ1-2|.|TRBV28
TGTGCCAGCAGTCACACAGGTTCGGATGGCTACACCTTC
CASSHTGSDGYTF
>.|TRBJ2-5|TRBD2|TRBV3-1
TGTGCCAGCAGCCACCAAGGACTAGCGGGACTTCGAGAGACCCAGTACTTC
CASSHQGLAGLRETQYF
>many|TRBJ2-4|.|TRBV6-1
TGTGCCAGCAGACTTAACCTGGAAAACATTCAGTACTTC
CASRLNLENIQYF
>medium-sized|TRBJ2-1|TRBD1|TRBV28
TGTGCCAGCAGTTTAAGCCGACAGGGAAAAAATGAGCAGTTCTTC
CASSLSRQGKNEQFF
>.|TRBJ2-3|.|TRBV12-3/TRBV12-4
TGTGCCAGCAGTTTCTTCCGGTGGGAATGGAGGCAGGCAGATACGCAGTATTTT
CASSFFRWEWRQADTQYF
>.|TRBJ1-1|.|TRBV28
TGTGCCAGCAGTGGACGGTCTGAAGCTTTCTTT
CASSGRSEAFF
>.|TRBJ2-7|.|TRBV7-4
TGTGCCAGCAGCTTAGCTAGCCCCAGAACGGAGGAGCAGTACTTC
CASSLASPRTEEQYF
>few|TRBJ2-5|TRBD2|TRBV7-2
TGTGCCAGCAGCTTGTGGCTAGCGGGAGAAGAGACCCAGTACTTC
CASSLWLAGEETQYF
>.|TRBJ1-5|.|TRBV2
TGTGCCAGCAGTGAAAACAGAGATCAGCCCCAGCATTTT
CASSENRDQPQHF
>once|TRBJ1-6|.|TRBV9
TGTGCCAGCAGCGGAAGTAATTCACCCCTCCACTTT
CASSGSNSPLHF
>.|TRBJ1-1|.|TRBV7-4
TGTGCCAGCAGCCGAATGCAATTGAACACTGAAGCTTTCTTT
CASSRMQLNTEAFF
>.|TRBJ2-7|TRBD1|TRBV7-6
TGTGCCAGCAGCTCTCGTTGGGGGACAGCCTACGAGCAGTACTTC
CASSSRWGTAYEQYF
>many|TRBJ2-7|.|TRBV27
TGTGCCAGCAGTTTAAATCCGGCGAATGAGCAGTACTTC
CASSLNPANEQYF
>.|TRBJ2-1|.|TRBV7-2
TGTGCCAGCAGCTTAGAGGGCAGCTACAATGAGCAGTTCTTC
CASSLEGSYNEQFF
>.|TRBJ2-3|.|TRBV6-1
TGTGCCAGCAGCACAAAGGTGGCGGGTCCAGATACGCAGTATTTT
CASSTKVAGPDTQYF
>.|TRBJ2-2|TRBD2|TRBV5-1
TGCGCCAGCAGCCTGGGACTAGCGGGAGGGCGCGGAGGGCCATTCGGGGAGCTGTTTTTT
CASSLGLAGGRGGPFGELFF
>.|TRBJ2-7|.|TRBV10-2
TGCGCCAGCAGTGAGCTTCACTATTCCTACGAGCAGTACTTC
CASSELHYSYEQYF
>medium-sized|TRBJ2-1|TRBD2|TRBV11-2
TGTGCCAGCAGGCGGGGGGCGGGAGGGCCTAATGAGCAGTTCTTC
CASRRGAGGPNEQFF
>.|TRBJ2-5|TRBD2|TRBV7-3
TGTGCCAGCAGCTTAATGGCAGGGACTACCCAGGGGACCCAGTACTTC
CASSLMAGTTQGTQYF